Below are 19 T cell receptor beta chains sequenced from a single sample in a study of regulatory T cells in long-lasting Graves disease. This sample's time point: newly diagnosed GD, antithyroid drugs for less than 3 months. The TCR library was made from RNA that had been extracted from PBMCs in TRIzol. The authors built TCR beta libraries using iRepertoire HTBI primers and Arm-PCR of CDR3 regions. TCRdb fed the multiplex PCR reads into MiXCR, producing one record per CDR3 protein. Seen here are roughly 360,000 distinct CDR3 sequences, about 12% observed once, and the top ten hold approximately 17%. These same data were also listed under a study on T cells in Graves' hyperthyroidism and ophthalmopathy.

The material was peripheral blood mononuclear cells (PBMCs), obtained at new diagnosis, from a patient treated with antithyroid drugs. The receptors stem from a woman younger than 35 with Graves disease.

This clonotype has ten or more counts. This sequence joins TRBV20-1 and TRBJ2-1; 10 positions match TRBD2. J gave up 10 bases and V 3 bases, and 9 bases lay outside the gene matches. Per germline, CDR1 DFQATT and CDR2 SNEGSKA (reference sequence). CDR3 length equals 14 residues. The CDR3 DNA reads TGCAGTGCTAGTGGAAGCGGGGGGGCGGGGGAGCAGTTCTTC. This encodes CSASGSGGAGEQFF.

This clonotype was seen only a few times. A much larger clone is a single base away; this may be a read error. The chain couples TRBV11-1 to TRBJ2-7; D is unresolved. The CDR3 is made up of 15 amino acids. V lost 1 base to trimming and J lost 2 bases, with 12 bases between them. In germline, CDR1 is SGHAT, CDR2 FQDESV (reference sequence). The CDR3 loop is CASSLDSRMAYEQYV. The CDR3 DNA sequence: TGTGCCAGCAGCTTAGACTCGAGAATGGCCTACGAGCAGTACGTC.

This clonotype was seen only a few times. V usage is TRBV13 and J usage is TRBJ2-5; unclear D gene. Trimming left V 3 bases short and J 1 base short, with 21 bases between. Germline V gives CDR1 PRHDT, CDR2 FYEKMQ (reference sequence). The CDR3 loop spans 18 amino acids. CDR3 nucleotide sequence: TGTGCCAGCAGCTTGGGTACCTTGGCAAATTCCCTCCAAGAGACCCAGTACTTC. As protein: CASSLGTLANSLQETQYF.

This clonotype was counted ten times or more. The CDR3 DNA reads TGCGCCAGCAGCTTTGGTGCCGGGACACCTTCCTACAATGAGCAGTTCTTC. As protein: CASSFGAGTPSYNEQFF. The rearrangement links TRBV5-1 to TRBJ2-1, with a weak D call TRBD1 (6 bases). Germline CDR1 SGHRS, CDR2 YFSETQ. CDR3 length: 17 residues. Trimming shortened V by 2 bases and J by 1 base, and 16 bases separated the two germline ends.

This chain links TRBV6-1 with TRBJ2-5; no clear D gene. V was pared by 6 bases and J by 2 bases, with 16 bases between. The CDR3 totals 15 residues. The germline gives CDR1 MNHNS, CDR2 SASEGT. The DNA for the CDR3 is TGTGCCAGCAGAACTGGCCCGGGCCTACAAGAGACCCAGTACTTC. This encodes CASRTGPGLQETQYF.

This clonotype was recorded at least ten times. The CDR3 loop reads CASSLSGGGHTEAFF. CDR3 nucleotide sequence: TGTGCCAGCAGTCTCTCAGGGGGTGGGCACACTGAAGCTTTCTTT. V gene TRBV27 combines with J gene TRBJ1-1, with 7 nucleotides matching TRBD1. CDR1 and CDR2 (germline): MNHEY, SMNVEV (reference sequence). Trimming at V came to 5 bases and at J to 3 bases, leaving 9 bases not matched to a gene. There are 15 residues in the CDR3.

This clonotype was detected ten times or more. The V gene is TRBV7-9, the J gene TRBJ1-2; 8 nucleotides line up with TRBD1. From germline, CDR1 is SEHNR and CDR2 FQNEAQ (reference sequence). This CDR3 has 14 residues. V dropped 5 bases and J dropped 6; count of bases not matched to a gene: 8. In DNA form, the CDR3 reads TGTGCCAGCAGCGGCCGGGACAGGATGAATGGCTACACCTTC. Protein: CASSGRDRMNGYTF.

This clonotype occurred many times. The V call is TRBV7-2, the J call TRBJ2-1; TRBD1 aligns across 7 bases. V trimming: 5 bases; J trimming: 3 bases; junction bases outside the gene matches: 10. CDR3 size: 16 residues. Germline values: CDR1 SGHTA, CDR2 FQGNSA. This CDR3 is CASSPSRDSNYNEQFF. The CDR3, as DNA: TGTGCCAGCAGCCCCAGCCGGGACAGTAACTACAATGAGCAGTTCTTC.

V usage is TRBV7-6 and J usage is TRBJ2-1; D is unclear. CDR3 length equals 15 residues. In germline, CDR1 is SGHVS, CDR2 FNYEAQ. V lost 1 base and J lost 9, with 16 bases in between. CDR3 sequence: CASSLELASGSEQFF. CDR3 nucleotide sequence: TGTGCCAGCAGCTTAGAACTGGCTAGTGGCAGTGAGCAGTTCTTC.

The CDR3 spells CASSLLGSGELYEQYV. Here the CDR3 DNA reads TGTGCCAGCAGCCTCCTGGGGAGCGGGGAGCTCTACGAGCAGTACGTC. The chain joins TRBV6-2 or TRBV6-3 to TRBJ2-7; 7 bases fit TRBD2. Germline V CDR1 and CDR2: MNHEY, SVGEGT. CDR3 length equals 16 residues. The V and J ends lost 6 bases and 3 bases, in that order; junction bases with no gene match: 14.

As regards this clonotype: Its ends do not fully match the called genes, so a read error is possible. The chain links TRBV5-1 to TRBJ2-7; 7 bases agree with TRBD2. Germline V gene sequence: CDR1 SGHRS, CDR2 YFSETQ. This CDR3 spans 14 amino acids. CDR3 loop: CASSLWASGYEQYF. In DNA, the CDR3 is TGTGCCAGCAGCTTATGGGCTAGCGGCTACGAGCAGTACTTC. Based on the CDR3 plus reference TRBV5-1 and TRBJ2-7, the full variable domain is KAGVTQTPRYLIKTRGQQVTLSCSPISGHRSVSWYQQTPGQGLQFLFEYFSETQRNKGNFPGRFSGRQFSNSRSEMNVSTLELGDSALYLCASSLWASGYEQYFGPGTRLTVT.

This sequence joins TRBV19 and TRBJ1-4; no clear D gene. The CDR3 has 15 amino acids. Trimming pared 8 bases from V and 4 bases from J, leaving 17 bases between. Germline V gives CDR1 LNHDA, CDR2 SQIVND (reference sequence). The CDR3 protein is CASLKDGGSNEKLFF. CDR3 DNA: TGTGCCAGTTTAAAGGACGGAGGGAGTAATGAAAAACTGTTTTTT.

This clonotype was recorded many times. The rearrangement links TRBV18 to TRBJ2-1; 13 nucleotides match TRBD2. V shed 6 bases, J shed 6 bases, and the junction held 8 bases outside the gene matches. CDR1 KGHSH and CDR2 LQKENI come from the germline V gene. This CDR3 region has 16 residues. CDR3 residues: CASSQRTSGRRNEQFF. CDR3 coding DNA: TGTGCCAGCTCCCAAAGGACTAGCGGGAGACGCAATGAGCAGTTCTTC.

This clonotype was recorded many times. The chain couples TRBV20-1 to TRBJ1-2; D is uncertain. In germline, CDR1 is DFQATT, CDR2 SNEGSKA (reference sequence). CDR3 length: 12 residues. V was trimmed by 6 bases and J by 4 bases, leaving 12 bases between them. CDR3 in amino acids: CSAALSIYGYTF. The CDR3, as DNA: TGCAGTGCCGCCCTTTCCATCTATGGCTACACCTTC.

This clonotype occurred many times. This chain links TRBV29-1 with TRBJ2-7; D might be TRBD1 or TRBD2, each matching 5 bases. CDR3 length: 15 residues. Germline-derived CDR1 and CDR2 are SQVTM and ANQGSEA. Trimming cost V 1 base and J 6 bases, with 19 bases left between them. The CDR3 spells CSVEVGGGFLGEQYF. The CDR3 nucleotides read TGCAGCGTTGAAGTGGGTGGGGGATTTCTGGGCGAGCAGTACTTC.

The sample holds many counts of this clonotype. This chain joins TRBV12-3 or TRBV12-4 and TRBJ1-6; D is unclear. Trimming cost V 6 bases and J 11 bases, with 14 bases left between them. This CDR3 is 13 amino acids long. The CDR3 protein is CASSRGEVAPLHF. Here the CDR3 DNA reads TGTGCCAGCAGCCGGGGAGAGGTCGCACCCCTCCACTTT.

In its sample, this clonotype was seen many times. The CDR3: CASSFGPGAAYGYTF. CDR3 DNA sequence: TGTGCCAGCAGCTTTGGTCCAGGGGCCGCCTATGGCTACACCTTC. The rearrangement joins TRBV7-2 to TRBJ1-2; D is possibly TRBD1 (6 bases). V was shortened by 3 bases and J by 4 bases, with 15 bases between the two germline ends. Germline CDR1 is SGHTA and CDR2 is FQGNSA. CDR3 length equals 15 residues.

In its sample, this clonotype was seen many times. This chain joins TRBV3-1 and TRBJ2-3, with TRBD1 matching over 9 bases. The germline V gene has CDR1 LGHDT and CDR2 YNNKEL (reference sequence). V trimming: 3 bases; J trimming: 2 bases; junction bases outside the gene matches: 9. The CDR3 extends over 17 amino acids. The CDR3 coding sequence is TGTGCCAGCAGCCACCGGACAGGGGCCCGGTTCACAGATACGCAGTATTTT. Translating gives CASSHRTGARFTDTQYF.

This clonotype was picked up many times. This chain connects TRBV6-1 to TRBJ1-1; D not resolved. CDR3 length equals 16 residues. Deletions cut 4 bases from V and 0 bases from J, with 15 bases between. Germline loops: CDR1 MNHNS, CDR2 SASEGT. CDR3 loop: CASSGIQFRMNTEAFF. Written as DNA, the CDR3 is TGTGCCAGCAGTGGAATACAGTTCCGTATGAACACTGAAGCTTTCTTT.